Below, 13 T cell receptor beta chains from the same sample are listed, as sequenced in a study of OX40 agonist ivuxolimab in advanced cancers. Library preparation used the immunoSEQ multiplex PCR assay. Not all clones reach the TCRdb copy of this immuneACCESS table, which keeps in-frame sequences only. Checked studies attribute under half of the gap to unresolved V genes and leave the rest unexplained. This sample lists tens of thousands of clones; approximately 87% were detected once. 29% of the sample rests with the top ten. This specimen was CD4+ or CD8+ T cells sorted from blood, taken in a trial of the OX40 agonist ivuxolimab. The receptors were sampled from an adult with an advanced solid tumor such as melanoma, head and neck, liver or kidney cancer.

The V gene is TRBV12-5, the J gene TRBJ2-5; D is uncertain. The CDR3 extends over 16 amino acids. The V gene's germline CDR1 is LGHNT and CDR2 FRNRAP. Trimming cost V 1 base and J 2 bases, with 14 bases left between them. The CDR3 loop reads CASGLAYDQIQETQYF. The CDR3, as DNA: TGTGCTAGTGGTTTGGCATACGACCAGATTCAAGAGACCCAGTACTTC.

The CDR3 bases are TGTGCCAGCAGCCTTTGGGACAGGGGAAGTTCTGAAGCTTTCTTT. Residues: CASSLWDRGSSEAFF. The V gene is TRBV9, the J gene TRBJ1-1; TRBD1 agrees at 10 bases. Germline V CDR1 and CDR2: SGDLS, YYNGEE. This CDR3 is 15 amino acids long. J gave up 6 bases and V 4 bases, and 9 bases lay outside the gene matches.

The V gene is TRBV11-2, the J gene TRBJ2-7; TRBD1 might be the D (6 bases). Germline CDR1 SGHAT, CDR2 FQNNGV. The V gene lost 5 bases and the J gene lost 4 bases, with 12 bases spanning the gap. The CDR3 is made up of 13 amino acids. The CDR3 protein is CASSLGQWYEQYF. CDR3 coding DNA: TGTGCCAGCAGCCTCGGACAGTGGTACGAGCAGTACTTC.

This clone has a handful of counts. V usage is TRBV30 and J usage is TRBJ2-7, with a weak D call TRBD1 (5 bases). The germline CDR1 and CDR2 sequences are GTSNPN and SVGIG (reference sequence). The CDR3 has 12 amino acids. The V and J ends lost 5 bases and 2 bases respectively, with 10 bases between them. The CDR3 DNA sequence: TGTGCCTGGGATTCAGGGACCTACGAGCAGTACTTC. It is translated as CAWDSGTYEQYF.

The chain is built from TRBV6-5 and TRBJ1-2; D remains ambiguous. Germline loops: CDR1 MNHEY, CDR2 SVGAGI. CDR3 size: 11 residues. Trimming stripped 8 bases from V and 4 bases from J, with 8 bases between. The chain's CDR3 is CASGGFYGYTF. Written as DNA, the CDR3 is TGTGCCAGCGGCGGATTCTATGGCTACACCTTC.

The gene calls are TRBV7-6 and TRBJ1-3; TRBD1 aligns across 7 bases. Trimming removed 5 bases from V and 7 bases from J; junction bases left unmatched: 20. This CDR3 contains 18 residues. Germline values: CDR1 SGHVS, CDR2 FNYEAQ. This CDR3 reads CASSVIPPPHRGPNTIYF. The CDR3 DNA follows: TGTGCCAGCAGCGTTATACCCCCCCCACACAGGGGCCCGAACACCATATATTTT.

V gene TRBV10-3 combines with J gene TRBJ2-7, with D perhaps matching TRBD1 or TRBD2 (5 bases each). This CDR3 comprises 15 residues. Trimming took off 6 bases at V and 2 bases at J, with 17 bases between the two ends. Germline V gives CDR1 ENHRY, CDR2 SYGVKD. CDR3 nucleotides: TGTGCCATCAGCGACGGGGCAAAAACGGCCTACGAGCAGTACTTC. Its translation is CAISDGAKTAYEQYF.

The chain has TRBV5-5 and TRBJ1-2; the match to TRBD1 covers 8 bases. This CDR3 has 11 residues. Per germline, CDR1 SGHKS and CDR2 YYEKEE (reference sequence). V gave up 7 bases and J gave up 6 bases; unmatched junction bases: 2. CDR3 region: CASEDRDGYTF. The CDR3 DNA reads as TGTGCCAGCGAGGACAGGGATGGCTACACCTTC.

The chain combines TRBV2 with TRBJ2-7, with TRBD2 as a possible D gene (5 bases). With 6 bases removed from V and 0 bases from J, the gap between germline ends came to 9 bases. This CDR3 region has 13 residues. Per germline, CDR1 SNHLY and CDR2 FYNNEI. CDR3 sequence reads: CASSPTSSYEQYF. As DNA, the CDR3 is TGTGCCAGCAGCCCTACTAGCTCCTACGAGCAGTACTTC. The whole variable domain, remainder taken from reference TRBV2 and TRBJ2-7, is EPEVTQTPSHQVTQMGQEVILRCVPISNHLYFYWYRQILGQKVEFLVSFYNNEISEKSEIFDDQFSVERPDGSNFTLKIRSTKLEDSAMYFCASSPTSSYEQYFGPGTRLTVT.

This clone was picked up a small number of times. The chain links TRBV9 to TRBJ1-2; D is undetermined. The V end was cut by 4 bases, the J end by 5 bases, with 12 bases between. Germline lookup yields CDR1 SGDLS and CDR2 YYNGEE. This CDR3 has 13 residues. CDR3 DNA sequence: TGTGCCAGCAGCCCCGAAGGGAGATATGGCTACACCTTC. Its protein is CASSPEGRYGYTF.

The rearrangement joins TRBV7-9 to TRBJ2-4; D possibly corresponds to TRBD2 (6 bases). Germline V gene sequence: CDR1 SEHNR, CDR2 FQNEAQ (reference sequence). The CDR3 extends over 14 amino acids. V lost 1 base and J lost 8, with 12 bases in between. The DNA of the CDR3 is TGTGCCAGCAGCTTAGGGGGGGACGTGGACATTCAGTACTTC. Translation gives CASSLGGDVDIQYF.

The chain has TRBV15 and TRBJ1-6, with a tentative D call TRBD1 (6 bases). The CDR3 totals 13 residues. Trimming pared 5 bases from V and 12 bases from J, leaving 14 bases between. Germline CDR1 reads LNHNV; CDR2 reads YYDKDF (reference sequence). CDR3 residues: CATSDRDMGPLHF. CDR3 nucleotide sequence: TGTGCCACCAGCGACCGGGACATGGGACCCCTCCACTTT. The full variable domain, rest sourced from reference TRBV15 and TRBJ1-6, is DAMVIQNPRYQVTQFGKPVTLSCSQTLNHNVMYWYQQKSSQAPKLLFHYYDKDFNNEADTPDNFQSRRPNTSFCFLDIRSPGLGDTAMYLCATSDRDMGPLHFGNGTRLTVT.

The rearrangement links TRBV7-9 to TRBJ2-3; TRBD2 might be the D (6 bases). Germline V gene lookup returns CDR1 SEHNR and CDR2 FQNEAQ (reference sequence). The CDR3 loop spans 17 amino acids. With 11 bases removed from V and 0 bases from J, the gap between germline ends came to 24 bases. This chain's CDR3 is CAVFSSVSISSTDTQYF. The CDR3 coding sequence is TGTGCCGTATTCTCTAGCGTGTCAATTTCTAGCACAGATACGCAGTATTTT.